This T cell receptor (beta chain) was profiled in a study of CD8+CD57+ T cells in acquired aplastic anemia. Study-level background: The sorted CD4+ and CD8+ cells yielded an average around 3 ug of DNA.

CDR1 and CDR2 (germline): ENHRY, SYGVKD. This CDR3 has 14 amino acids. Profiling that covered TCR beta VDJ and CDR3 relied on genomic DNA as its template. TCRdb reprocessed the reads via MiXCR and lists one record per CDR3 protein. The sample records 400,000 to 450,000 distinct CDR3 sequences, around 68% being singletons. Concerning this clonotype: As yet, its antigen is unknown. The junction shows a germline mismatch at one end, possibly a read error.

Whole-study findings and limits: Simpson's diversity of CD8+ cells was not significantly different in patients compared with controls. Found in both controls and patients were fewer than 35 CD8+ CDR3 sequences.

The chain is built from TRBV10-3 and TRBJ1-2; no definite D call. The sequenced sample was sorted CD4+, CD8+, or CD8+CD57+ T cells (not recorded which) from PBMCs. This clonotype was sampled from a human donor in good health, serving as a control. CDR3 sequence: CPISVTTANYGYTF. DNA of the CDR3: TGTCCCATCAGTGTGACTACAGCGAACTATGGCTACACCTTC.